This T cell receptor beta chain was profiled in a study of CD8 T cells in ankylosing spondylitis. This CDR3 comprises 10 residues. Trimming took off 8 bases at V and 6 bases at J, with 10 bases between the two ends. CDR1 and CDR2 from the germline V gene are GTSNPN and SVGIG (reference sequence). This clonotype was detected only a few times. The antigen remains undetermined. Overall study findings and caveats: Clones tied to disease were said to be significantly enriched in matched ankylosing spondylitis synovial fluid. A TCR beta motif of fewer than ten highly homologous variants seemed to mark ankylosing spondylitis blood. In peripheral blood, disease-linked CD8+ clones occurred at relatively low frequencies.

Using quantitative 5'-RACE with molecular barcodes, the authors made TCR beta libraries. TCRdb re-called the 5' RACE reads with MiXCR, one entry per CDR3 protein. This table holds 150,000 to 200,000 distinct CDR3 sequences, about 16% found once. The sample consisted of blood, either unsorted or a sorted T cell fraction (not recorded which). This clonotype was obtained from a male donor with ankylosing spondylitis or in good health (not recorded which). This chain connects TRBV30 to TRBJ1-1; D is ambiguous. For the CDR3, the DNA is TGTGCCGGCACCGCTCCTGAAGCTTTCTTT. Residues: CAGTAPEAFF.